This entry features one T cell receptor beta chain sequence. Antigen unknown. The CDR3 spans 14 residues. The germline V gene has CDR1 LNHNV and CDR2 YYDKDF (reference sequence). With 0 bases clipped from V and 5 bases from J, the junction kept 4 bases outside the gene matches. This specimen comes from a study of cytomegalovirus exposure and HLA in healthy donors. Overall study context: Within the Caucasian-associated ancestry cluster were 81% of the approximately 400 genotyped donors.

Both 60 Vbeta primers and 13 Jbeta primers went into the PCR. The protocol was immunoSEQ multiplex PCR, while the TCRdb copy is restricted to in-frame clones and leaves out a portion. The sample lists 85,000 to 120,000 clones, 70% to 80% occurring once. Study-level results: The majority of TCR sequences were rare, yet some public TCRs appeared in many donors. An analysis that came later showed most CMV-associated TCR beta chains appearing HLA-restricted.

The chain links TRBV15 to TRBJ2-7; 7 bases match TRBD1. Sequencing was performed on PBMCs. The TCR sequence derives from a female donor in good health and CMV-seronegative. Written as DNA, the CDR3 is TGTGCCACCAGCAGAGATGAGACAGGGAACGAGCAGTACTTC. This codes for CATSRDETGNEQYF.